The clone carrying this T cell receptor beta chain was seen only a few times. The sample belongs to a study of blood T cell repertoires in COVID-19. Looking at the study overall: Samples came from the United States, Italy and Spain, spanning acute and convalescent COVID-19. The analysed material was cDNA or gDNA that came from T cells, B-cell-depleted T cells, or PBMCs.

CDR3 length equals 14 residues. The V and J ends lost 10 bases and 2 bases, in that order; junction bases with no gene match: 7. CDR1 is SNHLY and CDR2 is FYNNEI in the germline V gene. In the study's own analysis: Nucleated cell counts were estimated from reference gene primer amplification. Only in-frame clones appear in the TCRdb table, and some are missing; sequencing was by immunoSEQ multiplex PCR. That table supplies the V and J calls and clone size; D and trimming were determined from the DNA. Of about 67,000 clones in the sample, 87% are singletons; the top ten hold approximately 19%. V and J are TRBV2 and TRBJ2-3; the match to TRBD2 covers 9 bases. This receptor was obtained from an elderly woman with acute or convalescent COVID-19. The sample was peripheral blood. The CDR3 protein is CATSAGGFTDTQYF. CDR3 bases: TGTGCCACATCAGCGGGGGGCTTCACAGATACGCAGTATTTT. The full variable domain, rest sourced from reference TRBV2 and TRBJ2-3, is EPEVTQTPSHQVTQMGQEVILRCVPISNHLYFYWYRQILGQKVEFLVSFYNNEISEKSEIFDDQFSVERPDGSNFTLKIRSTKLEDSAMYFCATSAGGFTDTQYFGPGTRLTVL.